These 15 T cell receptor beta chains were all obtained from the same sample, sequenced in a study of blood T cell repertoires in COVID-19. Sequenced by immunoSEQ multiplex PCR; TCRdb stores in-frame clones only, minus some. The sample has 250,000 to 300,000 clones; around 87% are singletons. Sequencing input: peripheral blood. The receptors originated from a woman in her thirties or forties who had recovered from COVID-19.

The rearrangement joins TRBV29-1 to TRBJ1-2, with 10 bases matching TRBD1. The CDR3 sequence is 14 residues long. The V gene's germline CDR1 is SQVTM and CDR2 ANQGSEA. V shed 0 bases, J shed 3 bases, and the junction held 1 base outside the gene matches. The chain's CDR3 is CSVEEDRGDYGYTF. CDR3 bases: TGCAGCGTTGAAGAGGACAGGGGGGACTATGGCTACACCTTC.

CDR3 DNA sequence: TGTGCCAGCAGTTTGACAGGACCCGTCTCTGGGGCCAACGTCCTGACTTTC. This sequence encodes CASSLTGPVSGANVLTF. The genes are TRBV28 and TRBJ2-6; possibly TRBD1 for D (6 bases). CDR1 and CDR2 from the germline V gene are MDHEN and SYDVKM. The V gene lost 3 bases and the J gene lost 0 bases, with 12 bases spanning the gap. The CDR3 is 17 amino acids.

This CDR3 is CASKVARTEDEQYF. The DNA for the CDR3 is TGTGCCAGCAAGGTCGCGAGGACTGAGGACGAGCAGTACTTC. This chain links TRBV27 with TRBJ2-7; a possible D gene is TRBD2 (5 bases). The V and J ends lost 7 bases and 5 bases respectively, with 18 bases between them. Per the germline V gene, CDR1 is MNHEY and CDR2 is SMNVEV (reference sequence). The CDR3 runs 14 residues.

The chain joins TRBV7-8 to TRBJ2-1; no clear D gene. In germline, CDR1 is SGHVS, CDR2 FQNEAQ. CDR3 length: 15 amino acids. V was trimmed by 5 bases and J by 0 bases, leaving 11 bases between them. CDR3 amino acids: CASSPEWSSYNEQFF. The CDR3 DNA reads TGTGCCAGCAGCCCAGAGTGGAGCTCCTACAATGAGCAGTTCTTC. Supplemented by reference TRBV7-8 and TRBJ2-1, the full variable domain reads GAGVSQSPRYKVAKRGQDVALRCDPISGHVSLFWYQQALGQGPEFLTYFQNEAQLDKSGLPSDRFFAERPEGSVSTLKIQRTQQEDSAVYLCASSPEWSSYNEQFFGPGTRLTVL.

The chain carries TRBV5-4 and TRBJ2-2, with TRBD2 matching 8 bases. The CDR3 runs 14 residues. The junction had 2 bases not matched to a gene; V was cut back by 6 bases and J by 1 base. Per germline, CDR1 SGHNT and CDR2 YYREEE (reference sequence). The CDR3 here is CASTRGGNTGELFF. The CDR3 DNA reads as TGTGCCAGCACACGGGGGGGGAACACCGGGGAGCTGTTTTTT. The variable domain in full, completed from reference TRBV5-4 and TRBJ2-2, reads ETGVTQSPTHLIKTRGQQVTLRCSSQSGHNTVSWYQQALGQGPQFIFQYYREEENGRGNFPPRFSGLQFPNYSSELNVNALELDDSALYLCASTRGGNTGELFFGEGSRLTVL.

The genes are TRBV2 and TRBJ2-2; D gene unclear. The CDR3 consists of 14 residues. Germline V gene lookup returns CDR1 SNHLY and CDR2 FYNNEI. V lost 4 bases and J lost 6, with 12 bases in between. CDR3 in DNA: TGTGCCAGCAGTGTGGTCATCGGTGCCGGGGAGCTGTTTTTT. It is translated as CASSVVIGAGELFF.

The gene calls are TRBV2 and TRBJ1-1; 10 bases are a match to TRBD1. CDR3 length equals 17 residues. Germline-derived CDR1 and CDR2 are SNHLY and FYNNEI. Losses at the gene ends were 3 bases for V and 0 bases for J; bases not matched to a gene: 7. CDR3 protein: CASSEGQGWNMNTEAFF. Written as DNA, the CDR3 is TGTGCCAGCAGTGAGGGACAGGGGTGGAACATGAACACTGAAGCTTTCTTT.

This clone appeared a single time. This chain joins TRBV7-8 and TRBJ2-2; TRBD2 is a possible D gene (6 bases). The CDR3 is 15 amino acids. The germline CDR1 and CDR2 sequences are SGHVS and FQNEAQ. Trimming pared 6 bases from V and 4 bases from J, leaving 15 bases between. The CDR3 nucleotides read TGTGCCAGCAGGAAACCAACCGGGGGCACCGGGGAGCTGTTTTTT. Its translation: CASRKPTGGTGELFF.

The rearrangement uses TRBV7-3 and TRBJ2-3, with D perhaps matching TRBD2 (5 bases). Per the germline V gene, CDR1 is SGHTA and CDR2 is FQGTGA. Deletions cut 5 bases from V and 7 bases from J, with 16 bases between. This CDR3 has 14 amino acids. CDR3 sequence (DNA): TGTGCCAGCAGCCCCACGGGGATGGGTCATACGCAGTATTTT. Protein product: CASSPTGMGHTQYF. Supplemented by reference TRBV7-3 and TRBJ2-3, the full variable domain reads GAGVSQTPSNKVTEKGKYVELRCDPISGHTALYWYRQSLGQGPEFLIYFQGTGAADDSGLPNDRFFAVRPEGSVSTLKIQRTERGDSAVYLCASSPTGMGHTQYFGPGTRLTVL.

The rearrangement joins TRBV6-5 to TRBJ1-6; perhaps TRBD1 as D (6 bases). The CDR3 consists of 15 residues. Per the germline V gene, CDR1 is MNHEY and CDR2 is SVGAGI. Trimming shortened V by 5 bases and J by 1 base, and 9 bases separated the two germline ends. CDR3 residues: CASSPQGSYNSPLHF. The CDR3 DNA follows: TGTGCCAGCAGTCCACAGGGATCCTATAATTCACCCCTCCACTTT.

The chain links TRBV9 to TRBJ2-3; 11 bases fit TRBD1. CDR3 length equals 17 residues. Unmatched junction bases numbered 9, after V lost 4 bases and J lost 2 bases. Germline CDR1 SGDLS, CDR2 YYNGEE. The CDR3 region is CASSPSGTGGSTDTQYF. The CDR3 DNA is TGTGCCAGCAGCCCCTCCGGGACAGGGGGTTCCACAGATACGCAGTATTTT. The whole variable domain, filled in from reference TRBV9 and TRBJ2-3, reads DSGVTQTPKHLITATGQRVTLRCSPRSGDLSVYWYQQSLDQGLQFLIQYYNGEERAKGNILERFSAQQFPDLHSELNLSSLELGDSALYFCASSPSGTGGSTDTQYFGPGTRLTVL.

This chain uses TRBV18 with TRBJ2-1; 9 bases align to TRBD2. Germline CDR1 and CDR2: KGHSH and LQKENI. This CDR3 spans 14 amino acids. V lost 3 bases, J lost 4 bases, and 1 base stayed unmatched. The CDR3 nucleotides are TGTGCCAGCTCACCCCTAGCGGGGTACAATGAGCAGTTCTTC. Translated: CASSPLAGYNEQFF.

As for this clone: Distinct nucleotide sequences in the sample also encode this CDR3. This chain uses TRBV18 with TRBJ2-5; a weak D match, TRBD1 (5 bases). Germline CDR1 is KGHSH and CDR2 is LQKENI. The CDR3 sequence is 13 residues long. V lost 3 bases to trimming and J lost 5 bases, with 10 bases between them. CDR3 sequence (DNA): TGTGCCAGCTCACCCCAGGGTGGCGAGACCCAGTACTTC. Amino acids: CASSPQGGETQYF. Full variable domain (missing parts from reference TRBV18 and TRBJ2-5): NAGVMQNPRHLVRRRGQEARLRCSPMKGHSHVYWYRQLPEEGLKFMVYLQKENIIDESGMPKERFSAEFPKEGPSILRIQQVVRGDSAAYFCASSPQGGETQYFGPGTRLLVL.

V usage is TRBV30 and J usage is TRBJ1-5; unclear D gene. The germline V and J ends were trimmed by 0 bases and 4 bases, with 7 bases remaining between them. Looked up from germline, CDR1 is GTSNPN and CDR2 is SVGIG (reference sequence). The CDR3 runs to 13 residues. The CDR3 DNA reads as TGTGCCTGGAGTGTGTTCGGGAATCAGCCCCAGCATTTT. Its protein product is CAWSVFGNQPQHF.

The chain uses TRBV19 and TRBJ1-2; 7 bases map to TRBD1. Germline trimming cut 5 bases from V and 7 bases from J; bases unmatched to any gene: 16. This CDR3 is 16 amino acids long. Germline CDR1 reads LNHDA; CDR2 reads SQIVND (reference sequence). CDR3 region: CASSRLSQGPEGGYTF. CDR3 bases: TGTGCCAGTAGTCGACTATCACAGGGGCCGGAAGGTGGCTACACCTTC.